Listed below are T cell receptor beta chains from one sample, sequenced in a study of CD8 T cells in ankylosing spondylitis. Via MiXCR, TCRdb re-called the 5' RACE reads, giving one row per CDR3 protein. The data contain tens of thousands of distinct CDR3 sequences, more than 25% of them singletons. What was sequenced was blood, either unsorted or a sorted T cell fraction (not recorded which). These TCRs come from a male donor with ankylosing spondylitis or in good health (not recorded which). Each CDR3 is given with its conserved first and last residue. The order of the fields is J gene, V gene, CDR3 protein.

>TRBJ2-7|TRBV5-1
CASSQGTGNEQYF
>TRBJ2-3|TRBV7-9
CASSTSTDTQYF
>TRBJ2-1|TRBV29-1
CSVGKQEYNEQFF
>TRBJ2-5|TRBV7-3
CASSKMGVQETQYF
>TRBJ2-5|TRBV7-3
CASSLNFGMTQYF
>TRBJ2-5|TRBV7-3
CASSFAQRNDGIQETQYF
>TRBJ1-2|TRBV5-5
CASSLPNYGYTF
>TRBJ2-5|TRBV7-6
CASSLGLDQETQYF
>TRBJ2-1|TRBV12-3/TRBV12-4
CASRDDRAGSYNEQFF
>TRBJ2-2|TRBV20-1
CSAREFDTGELFF
>TRBJ2-1|TRBV20-1
CSAIGSSYNEQFF
>TRBJ2-2|TRBV11-3
CASSPDRAGELFF
>TRBJ2-3|TRBV5-1
CASSAKDPTDTQYF
>TRBJ1-2|TRBV3-1
CASSQDFIVRRQYGYTF
>TRBJ2-1|TRBV10-1
CASGDLAGGHNEQFF
>TRBJ1-1|TRBV5-1
CASSSPGDGKKSFF
>TRBJ2-7|TRBV5-1
CASRPSRGTGYEQYF
>TRBJ2-1|TRBV4-1
CASSQVTGGNEQFF
>TRBJ2-7|TRBV5-1
CASQSGQVSREQYF
>TRBJ2-1|TRBV25-1
CASSDTSGGATFYNEQFF
>TRBJ2-7|TRBV20-1
CSARLGVGPEQYF
>TRBJ2-1|TRBV20-1
CSATRTLGEQFF
>TRBJ2-1|TRBV7-8
CASSLGGHPARYNEQFF
>TRBJ2-1|TRBV7-2
CASSLEEGNEQFF
>TRBJ2-5|TRBV5-1
CASSLEEETQYF
>TRBJ1-2|TRBV14
CASSQGGGIYGYTF
>TRBJ2-7|TRBV7-9
CASSAPEMDYEQYF
>TRBJ2-5|TRBV7-7
CASSPEGGSKTQYF
>TRBJ1-1|TRBV20-1
CSAATRRLTEAFF
>TRBJ2-3|TRBV20-1
CSARVESGTDTQYF
>TRBJ1-3|TRBV5-6
CASSQLRDRSSGNTIYF
>TRBJ2-2|TRBV4-2
CASSPSLDWRGPGELFF
>TRBJ2-5|TRBV12-3/TRBV12-4
CASGIGQETQYF
>TRBJ1-1|TRBV10-3
CAISGGRSEAFF
>TRBJ1-1|TRBV7-9
CASSLGLATEAFF
>TRBJ1-2|TRBV20-1
CSARPSNYGYTF
>TRBJ2-3|TRBV20-1
CSARTGGSGGSTDTQYF
>TRBJ2-7|TRBV12-3/TRBV12-4
CASSLGSGYPLDEQYF
>TRBJ2-1|TRBV5-1
CASSLGQFGGRREQFF
>TRBJ2-1|TRBV13
CASSKRGGTYNEQFF
>TRBJ2-1|TRBV7-6
CASSPGTSGRSEQFF
>TRBJ2-2|TRBV7-2
CASSWGGMSGTGELFF
>TRBJ1-1|TRBV7-6
CASSQPGSGNTEAFF
>TRBJ1-5|TRBV18
CASSPLNGKPQHF
>TRBJ1-1|TRBV29-1
CSVWDRANTEAFF
>TRBJ2-5|TRBV7-8
CASTTFDGKGAQYF
>TRBJ1-5|TRBV2
CASRRTTASNQPQHF
>TRBJ2-3|TRBV20-1
CSATGLAGRTDTQYF